Here is one T cell receptor beta chain with its context. Its specificity is unknown. Trimming stripped 5 bases from V and 6 bases from J, with 17 bases between. The CDR3 sequence is 14 residues long. CDR1 SGHTA and CDR2 FQGNSA come from the germline V gene. Template switching added a universal primer site, and cDNA bore unique molecular identifiers. TCRdb called the 5' RACE reads again in MiXCR, with one record for every CDR3 protein. The sample carries 450,000 to 500,000 distinct CDR3 sequences, more than 13% recorded once. The data were obtained in a study of identical twins. Whole-study findings and limits: The study found excess low generation probability among twin-shared out-of-frame alpha sequences. High-abundance cord blood beta clonotypes had fewer insertions; memory repertoires showed none. Twins' surplus sharing was weaker for beta out-of-frame sequences.

The same data also contributed to another study, on yellow fever vaccine responses in identical twins.

The TCR sequence derives from a woman under 30 in good health. This rearrangement joins TRBV7-2 to TRBJ2-7; D perhaps matches TRBD2 (7 bases). Source material: CD4+ T cells sorted from blood. The CDR3 nucleotides are TGTGCCAGCAGCCCTGCACGGAGGGGGGGCGAGCAGTACTTC. This encodes CASSPARRGGEQYF.